The source of this T cell receptor (beta chain) is a study of blood T cell repertoires in COVID-19. At the level of the study: Samples came from the United States, Italy and Spain, spanning acute and convalescent COVID-19. The analysed material was cDNA or gDNA that came from T cells, B-cell-depleted T cells, or PBMCs.

The assay was immunoSEQ multiplex PCR, and TCRdb's table has in-frame clones only and misses some. The repertoire holds 85,000 to 95,000 clones, with approximately 88% as singletons. This CDR3 has 14 amino acids. Germline CDR1 is MDHEN and CDR2 is SYDVKM. The junction had 6 bases not matched to a gene; V was cut back by 4 bases and J by 3 bases. The chain carries TRBV28 and TRBJ2-7; 7 bases align to TRBD1. The sequence came from a man aged 60-69 years with COVID-19, enrolled during active disease. The sequenced sample consisted of peripheral blood. CDR3 nucleotides: TGTGCCAGCAGTTCTGGGACAGTAAACTACGAGCAGTACTTC. The encoded protein is CASSSGTVNYEQYF.